This T cell receptor (beta chain) was captured in a study of cytotoxic CD8 clonotypes in ibrutinib-treated CLL. Germline loops: CDR1 SGHDT, CDR2 YYEEEE. The CDR3 totals 16 residues. V lost 3 bases, J lost 6 bases, and 13 bases stayed unmatched. Generated by immunoSEQ multiplex PCR, the TCRdb table keeps only in-frame clones and is missing some. Of 100,000 to 150,000 clones in the sample, around 85% were seen once. This chain joins TRBV5-6 and TRBJ2-3; 7 nucleotides match TRBD2. This sequence originates from a human donor with chronic lymphocytic leukemia. The material was PBMCs, obtained after 24 months of ibrutinib treatment. The CDR3 region is CASSSSLRGGADTQYF. CDR3 in DNA: TGTGCCAGCAGCTCCTCCTTACGGGGAGGGGCCGATACGCAGTATTTT.